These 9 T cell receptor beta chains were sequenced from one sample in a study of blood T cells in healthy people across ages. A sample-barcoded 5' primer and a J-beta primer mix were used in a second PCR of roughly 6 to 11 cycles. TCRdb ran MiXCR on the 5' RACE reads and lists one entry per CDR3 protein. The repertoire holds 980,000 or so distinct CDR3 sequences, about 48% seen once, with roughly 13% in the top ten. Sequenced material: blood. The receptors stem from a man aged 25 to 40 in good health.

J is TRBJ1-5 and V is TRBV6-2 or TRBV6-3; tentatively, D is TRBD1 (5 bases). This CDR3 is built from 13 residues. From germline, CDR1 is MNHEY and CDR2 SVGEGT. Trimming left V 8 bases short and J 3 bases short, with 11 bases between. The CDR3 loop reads CASLPGPNQPQHF. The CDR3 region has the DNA TGTGCCAGCCTACCAGGGCCCAATCAGCCCCAGCATTTT.

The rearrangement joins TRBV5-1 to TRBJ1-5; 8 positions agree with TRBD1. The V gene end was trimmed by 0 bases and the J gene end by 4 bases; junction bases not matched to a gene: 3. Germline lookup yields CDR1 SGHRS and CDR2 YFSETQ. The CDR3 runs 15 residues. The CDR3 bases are TGCGCCAGCAGCTTGGGGACAGGGCCTAATCAGCCCCAGCATTTT. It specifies CASSLGTGPNQPQHF.

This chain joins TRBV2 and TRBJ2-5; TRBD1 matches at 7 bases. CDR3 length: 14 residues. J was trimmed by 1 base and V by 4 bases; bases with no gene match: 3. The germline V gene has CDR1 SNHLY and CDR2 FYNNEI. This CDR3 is CASSGGTVQETQYF. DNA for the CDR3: TGTGCCAGCAGTGGTGGGACAGTCCAAGAGACCCAGTACTTC.

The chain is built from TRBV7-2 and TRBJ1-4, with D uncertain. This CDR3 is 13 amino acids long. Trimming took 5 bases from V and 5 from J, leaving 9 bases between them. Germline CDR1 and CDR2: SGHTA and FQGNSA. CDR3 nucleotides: TGTGCCAGCAGCCCGGACTGGAATGAAAAACTGTTTTTT. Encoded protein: CASSPDWNEKLFF.

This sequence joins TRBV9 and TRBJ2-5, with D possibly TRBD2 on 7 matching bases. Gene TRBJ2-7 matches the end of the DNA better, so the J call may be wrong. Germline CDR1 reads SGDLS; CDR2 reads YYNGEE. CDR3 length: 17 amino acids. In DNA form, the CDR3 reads TGTGCCAGCAGCCCATCCCCTATTCAGTCGGGGGGCCACGAGCAGTACTTC. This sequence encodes CASSPSPIQSGGHEQYF.

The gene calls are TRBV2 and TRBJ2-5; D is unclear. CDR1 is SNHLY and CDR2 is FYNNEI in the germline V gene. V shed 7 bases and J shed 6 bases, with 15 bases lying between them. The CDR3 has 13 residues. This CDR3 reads CASTPSSLKTQYF. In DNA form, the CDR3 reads TGTGCCAGCACGCCCAGTAGCCTGAAGACCCAGTACTTC.

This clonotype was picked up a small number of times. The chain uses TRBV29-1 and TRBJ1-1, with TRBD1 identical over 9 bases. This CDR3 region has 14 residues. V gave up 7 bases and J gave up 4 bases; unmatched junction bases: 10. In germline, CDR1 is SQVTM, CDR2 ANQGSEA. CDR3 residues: CSAAQGARGTEAFF. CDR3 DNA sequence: TGCAGCGCGGCACAGGGGGCGAGGGGCACTGAAGCTTTCTTT. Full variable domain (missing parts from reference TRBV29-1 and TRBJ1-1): SAVISQKPSRDICQRGTSLTIQCQVDSQVTMMFWYRQQPGQSLTLIATANQGSEATYESGFVIDKFPISRPNLTFSTLTVSNMSPEDSSIYLCSAAQGARGTEAFFGQGTRLTVV.

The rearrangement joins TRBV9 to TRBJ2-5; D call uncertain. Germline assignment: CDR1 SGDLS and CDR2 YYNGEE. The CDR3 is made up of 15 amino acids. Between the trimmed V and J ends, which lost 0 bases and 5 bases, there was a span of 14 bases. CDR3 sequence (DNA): TGTGCCAGCAGCGTAGGGTCGGACCCTCTTGAGACCCAGTACTTC. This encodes CASSVGSDPLETQYF.

CDR3 DNA: TGTGCCAGCAGTGACAGTCAGCGGGACCAAGAGACCCAGTACTTC. It is translated as CASSDSQRDQETQYF. The chain is built from TRBV6-4 and TRBJ2-5; a weak D match, TRBD2 (6 bases). With 2 bases removed from V and 0 bases from J, the gap between germline ends came to 10 bases. The CDR3 spans 15 residues. The germline V gene encodes CDR1 MRHNA and CDR2 SNTAGT.